The entry below describes one T cell receptor beta chain. Its antigen remains unidentified. Germline CDR1 MNHEY, CDR2 SMNVEV (reference sequence). This CDR3 is 15 amino acids long. V trimming: 4 bases; J trimming: 2 bases; junction bases outside the gene matches: 8. TCR alpha and TCR beta cDNA libraries with sample barcodes and UMIs came from 5'RACE using constant-segment primers. TCRdb used MiXCR to reprocess the 5' RACE reads, holding one entry per CDR3 protein. The sample shows some 200,000 distinct CDR3 sequences, around a fifth of them seen only once. The data were obtained in a study of T-cell memory formation after mild COVID-19. About the research overall: For the most part, TCR clusters were specific to one donor.

Whole-study results and caveats: From day 15 to 85, contracting clones were balanced between CD4 and CD8, whereas later expanders leaned toward CD4+. The pre-infection memory compartment contained some responding clones, suggesting cross-reactive memory joined.

The receptor comes from an adult woman who had mild COVID-19 (a few samples of this study predate the infection). Cell type and time point are not known. The chain is built from TRBV27 and TRBJ2-7; 7 bases are shared with TRBD1. The sequenced material came from PBMCs or a T cell subset sorted from them (not recorded which). In nucleotides, the CDR3 is TGTGCCAGCAGTTCATCATTCGGGACAGCCTACGAGCAGTACTTC. Its translation is CASSSSFGTAYEQYF.